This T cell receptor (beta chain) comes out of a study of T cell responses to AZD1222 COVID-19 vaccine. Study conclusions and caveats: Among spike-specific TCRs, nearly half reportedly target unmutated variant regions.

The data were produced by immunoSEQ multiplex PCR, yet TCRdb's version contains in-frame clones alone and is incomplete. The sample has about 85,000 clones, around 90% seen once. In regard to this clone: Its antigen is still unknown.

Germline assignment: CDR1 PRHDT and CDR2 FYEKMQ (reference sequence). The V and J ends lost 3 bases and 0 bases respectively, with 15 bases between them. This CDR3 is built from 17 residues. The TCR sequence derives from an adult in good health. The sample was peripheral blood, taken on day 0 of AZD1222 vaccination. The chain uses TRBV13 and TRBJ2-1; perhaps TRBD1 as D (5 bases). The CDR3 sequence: CASSFGASLTSYNEQFF. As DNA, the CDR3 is TGTGCCAGCAGCTTTGGGGCCTCCTTAACCTCCTACAATGAGCAGTTCTTC.